What follows are 13 T cell receptor beta chains derived from one specimen sequenced in a study of cytomegalovirus exposure and HLA in healthy donors. TCRdb keeps only in-frame clones here, not all; method: immunoSEQ multiplex PCR. The sample lists 150,000 to 200,000 clones, about 80% occurring once. Sequenced: PBMCs. The source of these receptors is a woman aged 18-29 years in good health and CMV-seropositive.

The genes are TRBV6-1 and TRBJ2-1; D might be TRBD2 (6 bases). CDR1 is MNHNS, CDR2 SASEGT, per germline. The V end was cut by 5 bases, the J end by 9 bases, with 17 bases between. The CDR3 sequence is 14 residues long. For the CDR3, the DNA is TGTGCCAGCAGTCGAACGTCGGACTATCCTGAGCAGTTCTTC. Translating it yields CASSRTSDYPEQFF.

The chain uses TRBV2 and TRBJ2-1; D unresolved. Trimming shortened V by 5 bases and J by 2 bases, and 7 bases separated the two germline ends. The germline gives CDR1 SNHLY, CDR2 FYNNEI. This CDR3 comprises 13 residues. The CDR3 protein is CASSIQPYNEQFF. CDR3 in DNA: TGTGCCAGCAGTATACAGCCCTACAATGAGCAGTTCTTC.

V and J are TRBV4-3 and TRBJ1-3; D not certain. V lost 0 bases, J lost 2 bases, and 11 bases lay in between. Per germline, CDR1 LGHNA and CDR2 YSLEER. This CDR3 has 16 residues. CDR3 coding DNA: TGCGCCAGCAGCCAAGATCGGGAGCAGCCTGGAAACACCATATATTTT. Protein: CASSQDREQPGNTIYF.

The DNA of the CDR3 is TGTGCCAGCAGTGGCACGGACAGGGTCTACGAGCAGTACTTC. Encoded protein: CASSGTDRVYEQYF. The rearrangement links TRBV25-1 to TRBJ2-7, with TRBD1 identical over 8 bases. The CDR3 is 14 amino acids. Germline V gives CDR1 MGHDK, CDR2 SYGVNS. V dropped 4 bases and J dropped 3; count of bases not matched to a gene: 5.

This chain uses TRBV9 with TRBJ2-4; 7 nucleotides agree with TRBD1. This CDR3 is 14 amino acids long. The germline CDR1 and CDR2 sequences are SGDLS and YYNGEE. After removal of 3 bases from V and 3 bases from J, the junction contained 3 bases not matched to a gene. This CDR3 reads CASSGRTGKNIQYF. The CDR3 bases are TGTGCCAGCAGCGGGCGGACAGGCAAAAACATTCAGTACTTC.

The genes are TRBV2 and TRBJ2-5; D gene unclear. Germline V gene sequence: CDR1 SNHLY, CDR2 FYNNEI. This CDR3 spans 12 amino acids. Trimming stripped 6 bases from V and 10 bases from J, with 15 bases between. The CDR3 region has the DNA TGTGCCAGCAGGAGACTCCCCATGGACCAGTACTTC. Residues: CASRRLPMDQYF.

The chain links TRBV5-4 to TRBJ2-3, with TRBD2 as a possible D gene (5 bases). The V end lost 2 bases, the J end lost 6 bases, and 10 bases lay between the germline ends. Germline lookup yields CDR1 SGHNT and CDR2 YYREEE (reference sequence). CDR3 size: 13 residues. CDR3 amino acids: CASSLADLDTQYF. The CDR3 DNA sequence: TGTGCCAGCAGCTTAGCGGACTTGGATACGCAGTATTTT.

V and J are TRBV5-4 and TRBJ1-2; the match to TRBD1 covers 10 bases. There are 16 residues in the CDR3. The junction had 14 bases not matched to a gene; V was cut back by 5 bases and J by 7 bases. Germline lookup yields CDR1 SGHNT and CDR2 YYREEE (reference sequence). The CDR3 region is CASSSGQGTPMSGYTF. For the CDR3, the DNA is TGTGCCAGCAGTTCGGGACAGGGGACCCCTATGAGTGGCTACACCTTC.

V gene TRBV2 combines with J gene TRBJ2-3, with no clear D. There are 14 residues in the CDR3. Germline CDR1 and CDR2: SNHLY and FYNNEI. V was cut by 8 bases and J by 6 bases, with 18 bases left in between. Here the CDR3 reads CASRRLDFVDTQYF. The CDR3 DNA follows: TGTGCCAGCCGTCGGCTAGACTTTGTTGATACGCAGTATTTT.

J is TRBJ1-6 and V is TRBV5-8; a possible D gene is TRBD1 (5 bases). The V end lost 4 bases, the J end lost 10 bases, and 15 bases lay between the germline ends. Germline lookup yields CDR1 SGHTS and CDR2 YDEGEE. CDR3 length: 14 residues. DNA for the CDR3: TGTGCCAGCAGCGGCACCATGGGGGGGTCACCCCTCCACTTT. It yields the protein CASSGTMGGSPLHF.

The chain couples TRBV5-1 to TRBJ2-3; 10 bases are shared with TRBD1. The J segment lost 3 bases and the V segment lost 6 bases, leaving 7 bases of the junction unmatched. The germline V gene has CDR1 SGHRS and CDR2 YFSETQ. The CDR3 has 15 residues. The CDR3 nucleotides read TGCGCCAGCAAGACCAGGACAGGGGGAACAGATACGCAGTATTTT. The encoded protein is CASKTRTGGTDTQYF.

CDR3 sequence reads: CASSHDRVIEAFF. In nucleotides, the CDR3 is TGTGCCAGCAGCCACGACAGGGTGATTGAAGCTTTCTTT. This chain uses TRBV14 with TRBJ1-1; 7 bases line up with TRBD1. Germline CDR1 and CDR2: SGHDN and FVKESK. This CDR3 is built from 13 residues. V trimming: 3 bases; J trimming: 7 bases; junction bases outside the gene matches: 5.

This clone was observed once. The V and J genes are TRBV6-5 and TRBJ1-2; 10 bases are shared with TRBD1. The CDR3 covers 15 residues. The germline CDR1 and CDR2 sequences are MNHEY and SVGAGI. Unmatched junction bases numbered 11, after V lost 5 bases and J lost 8 bases. The CDR3 loop is CASSTLTTGGGGYTF. The CDR3 bases are TGTGCCAGCAGTACCTTAACGACAGGGGGCGGAGGCTACACCTTC.